This T cell receptor beta chain was captured in a study of shared clonotypes between healthy human individuals. Study-wide results and limits: About 5% was the fraction of naive CD4 clonotypes found shared across several donors. Some clonotypes were shared by all four sorted-subset donors, while others were not shared. The non-shared ones had lower generation probabilities than the shared ones.

The CDR3 sequence is 16 residues long. Trimming cost V 3 bases and J 0 bases; bases outside gene matches: 6. Germline CDR1 LNHDA, CDR2 SQIVND (reference sequence). About this clone: Its antigen is unidentified.

Assay used: immunoSEQ multiplex PCR; TCRdb lists only in-frame clones, some missing. The sample includes under 600,000 clones, approximately 95% of them seen just once. A split of CD4+ cells into CD45RA+ naive and CD45RA-negative memory subsets was performed. Sequenced: naive CD4+ T cells sorted from blood. Noted subset: CD45RA+ positively selected. The rearrangement uses TRBV19 and TRBJ1-2; 8 nucleotides match TRBD1. The clonotype comes from a woman in her 30s in good health. CDR3 sequence (DNA): TGTGCCAGTAGTATCCAGGGGGCGACAGCTAACTATGGCTACACCTTC. It codes for CASSIQGATANYGYTF.